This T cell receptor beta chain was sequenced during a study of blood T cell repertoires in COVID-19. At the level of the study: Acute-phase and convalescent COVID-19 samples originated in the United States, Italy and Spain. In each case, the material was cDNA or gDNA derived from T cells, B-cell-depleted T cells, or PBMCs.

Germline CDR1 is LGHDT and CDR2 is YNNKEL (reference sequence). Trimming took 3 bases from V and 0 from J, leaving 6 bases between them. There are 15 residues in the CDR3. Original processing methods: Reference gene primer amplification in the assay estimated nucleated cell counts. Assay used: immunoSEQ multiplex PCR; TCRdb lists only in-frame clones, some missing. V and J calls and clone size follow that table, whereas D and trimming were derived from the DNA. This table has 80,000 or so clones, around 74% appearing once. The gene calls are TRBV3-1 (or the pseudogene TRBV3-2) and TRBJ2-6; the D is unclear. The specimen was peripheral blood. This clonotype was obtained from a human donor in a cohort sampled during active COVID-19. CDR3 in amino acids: CASSHRHSGANVLTF. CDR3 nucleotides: TGTGCCAGCAGCCACAGACACTCTGGGGCCAACGTCCTGACTTTC.